The 25 T cell receptor beta chains below come from one sample, sequenced in a study of CXCR3-negative and CXCR3-positive naive CD8 T cells. The libraries of TRB cDNA were constructed through 5' RACE using UMI labels. TCRdb re-called the 5' RACE reads and catalogs CDR3 proteins one per entry, DNA excluded. This repertoire comprises 130,000 or so distinct CDR3 sequences; its ten largest clones make up 0.25% to 0.35%. Sequenced material: naive CXCR3- CD8+ T cells from blood. Regarding subset: CD45RO-CCR7+CD27+CD95- naive CD8+ T cells lacking CXCR3 (TNR3-). Receptors originate from a human donor in good health. Some clones in this sample may be carry-over from other donors' samples.

V usage is TRBV29-1 and J usage is TRBJ2-5; the TRBD1 assignment by TCRdb is unverifiable without DNA. The CDR3 sequence is 12 residues long. CDR1 and CDR2 (germline): SQVTM, ANQGSEA. CDR3 protein: CSADQGVKTQYF.

V usage is TRBV2 and J usage is TRBJ2-7; there is no DNA to check the TCRdb D call of TRBD1. Per germline, CDR1 SNHLY and CDR2 FYNNEI. CDR3 length: 14 residues. Here the CDR3 reads CASSVGDRGHEQYF.

The chain uses TRBV20-1 and TRBJ2-1; TCRdb's D call of TRBD1 is untestable without DNA. From germline, CDR1 is DFQATT and CDR2 SNEGSKA (reference sequence). This CDR3 contains 13 residues. CDR3 amino acids: CSARERGDNEQFF.

The CDR3 reads CASSQPLSYRLTERFF. V usage is TRBV6-2 or TRBV6-3 and J usage is TRBJ2-1; the TCRdb D gene call, TRBD1, has no DNA to confirm it. Looked up from germline, CDR1 is MNHEY and CDR2 is SVGEGT. The CDR3 is made up of 16 amino acids.

The rearrangement joins TRBV11-3 to TRBJ2-1; TCRdb gives TRBD2 as the D gene, but with no DNA this cannot be confirmed. The V gene's germline CDR1 is SGHNT and CDR2 YENEEA. CDR3 length: 17 amino acids. The CDR3 protein is CASIHTQTSGGASEQFF. Full variable domain (outside the CDR3, taken from reference TRBV11-3 and TRBJ2-1): EAGVVQSPRYKIIEKKQPVAFWCNPISGHNTLYWYLQNLGQGPELLIRYENEEAVDDSQLPKDRFSAERLKGVDSTLKIQPAELGDSAVYLCASIHTQTSGGASEQFFGPGTRLTVL.

This chain links TRBV30 with TRBJ2-7; TCRdb lists TRBD2, though no DNA is available to test this call. This CDR3 has 13 amino acids. Germline CDR1 GTSNPN, CDR2 SVGIG (reference sequence). CDR3 amino acids: CAWIARDPYEQYF.

The chain recombines TRBV11-2 with TRBJ2-7; TCRdb's D call, TRBD1, is unchecked because there is no DNA. The CDR3 contains 15 residues. From germline, CDR1 is SGHAT and CDR2 FQNNGV. The CDR3 loop is CASSLVRAGGDEQYF. The variable domain in full, with the rest retrieved from reference TRBV11-2 and TRBJ2-7, is EAGVAQSPRYKIIEKRQSVAFWCNPISGHATLYWYQQILGQGPKLLIQFQNNGVVDDSQLPKDRFSAERLKGVDSTLKIQPAKLEDSAVYLCASSLVRAGGDEQYFGPGTRLTVT.

The chain has TRBV6-6 and TRBJ2-7. This CDR3 is built from 13 residues. Germline lookup yields CDR1 MNHNY and CDR2 SVGAGI (reference sequence). The CDR3 region is CASSYARLYEQYF.

The rearrangement joins TRBV2 to TRBJ2-1; TCRdb returns TRBD1, unconfirmable since there is no DNA. Germline V gene sequence: CDR1 SNHLY, CDR2 FYNNEI. CDR3 length equals 19 residues. CDR3 residues: CASSERDRVKLIGTNEQFF.

The rearrangement joins TRBV27 to TRBJ2-3; there is no DNA to check the TCRdb D call of TRBD1. The CDR3 length is 14 residues. The germline V gene has CDR1 MNHEY and CDR2 SMNVEV (reference sequence). CDR3 loop: CASVGGQSTDTQYF.

The CDR3 here is CASSFLRYYEQYF. The chain recombines TRBV28 with TRBJ2-7. The CDR3 has 13 residues. From germline, CDR1 is MDHEN and CDR2 SYDVKM. Full variable domain (missing parts from reference TRBV28 and TRBJ2-7): DVKVTQSSRYLVKRTGEKVFLECVQDMDHENMFWYRQDPGLGLRLIYFSYDVKMKEKGDIPEGYSVSREKKERFSLILESASTNQTSMYLCASSFLRYYEQYFGPGTRLTVT.

The V gene is TRBV24-1, the J gene TRBJ2-3. The CDR3 runs to 13 residues. Germline lookup yields CDR1 KGHDR and CDR2 SFDVKD. The CDR3: CATNEAASDTQYF.

The chain carries TRBV4-3 and TRBJ2-7; lacking DNA, the TRBD1 call made by TCRdb goes unchecked. This CDR3 region has 14 residues. Germline CDR1 and CDR2: LGHNA and YSLEER. CDR3 sequence: CASSQDGRGYEQYF.

The CDR3 reads CASSTTGGGSYNEQFF. V and J are TRBV5-5 and TRBJ2-1; the TRBD1 assignment by TCRdb is unverifiable without DNA. CDR1 is SGHKS, CDR2 YYEKEE, per germline (reference sequence). There are 16 residues in the CDR3.

This chain links TRBV7-6 with TRBJ2-3; TCRdb's D gene call, TRBD1, goes unchecked for lack of DNA. CDR3 length equals 15 residues. Germline assignment: CDR1 SGHVS and CDR2 FNYEAQ. CDR3 amino acids: CASEPGAPGTDTQYF.

The gene calls are TRBV7-6 and TRBJ2-6; TCRdb's D gene call, TRBD1, goes unchecked for lack of DNA. The CDR3 is made up of 18 amino acids. The germline CDR1 and CDR2 sequences are SGHVS and FNYEAQ. CDR3 loop: CASSLSRGSLSGANVLTF.

This chain joins TRBV12-5 and TRBJ2-1; absent DNA, TCRdb's TRBD1 call cannot be checked. Germline V gene lookup returns CDR1 LGHNT and CDR2 FRNRAP. This CDR3 has 15 amino acids. The CDR3 loop reads CASGLSLGDYNEQFF.

The chain has TRBV29-1 and TRBJ2-1; TCRdb calls TRBD2, which cannot be checked without DNA. The CDR3 is 15 amino acids. CDR1 is SQVTM and CDR2 is ANQGSEA in the germline V gene. The CDR3 region is CSVPLTSGTYNEQFF.

The chain couples TRBV12-3 or TRBV12-4 to TRBJ2-5; without DNA, the TCRdb call of TRBD1 cannot be checked. The CDR3 is 15 amino acids. The CDR3 spells CASSPTDRYQETQYF.

The chain combines TRBV11-3 with TRBJ2-5; as DNA is missing, the TRBD1 call by TCRdb cannot be tested. There are 14 residues in the CDR3. The V gene's germline CDR1 is SGHNT and CDR2 YENEEA. Here the CDR3 reads CASSPRTGEETQYF.

The rearrangement joins TRBV7-9 to TRBJ2-7; absent DNA, TCRdb's TRBD2 call cannot be checked. Germline V gives CDR1 SEHNR, CDR2 FQNEAQ (reference sequence). This CDR3 has 16 residues. CDR3 loop: CASSLEGSGGSYEQYF.

The chain combines TRBV28 with TRBJ2-5. The germline V gene has CDR1 MDHEN and CDR2 SYDVKM. The length of the CDR3 is 14 residues. The CDR3: CASSLAGLQETQYF.

The chain joins TRBV7-9 to TRBJ2-7; the D gene TCRdb calls, TRBD1, cannot be checked with no DNA. The CDR3 loop spans 15 amino acids. Germline V gives CDR1 SEHNR, CDR2 FQNEAQ (reference sequence). The CDR3 reads CASSDSGQGAGEQYF.

The gene calls are TRBV5-1 and TRBJ2-1; TCRdb calls TRBD1, which cannot be checked without DNA. Germline CDR1 SGHRS, CDR2 YFSETQ. The CDR3 runs to 16 residues. CDR3 loop: CASSLAPQGSYNEQFF.

V is TRBV4-1 and J is TRBJ2-2; no DNA is available, so the TRBD1 call from TCRdb remains unchecked. The CDR3 consists of 15 residues. The germline V gene encodes CDR1 MGHRA and CDR2 YSYEKL. The CDR3 sequence is CASSQGDRDIGELFF.